This T cell receptor beta chain was recorded in a study of technical replicates of blood from a few donors. Repertoires were generated with immunoSEQ multiplex PCR, while TCRdb's copy carries only in-frame clones and drops some. The sample records more than 75,000 clones, approximately 93% being singletons. The CDR3 consists of 15 residues. J gave up 3 bases and V 4 bases, and 3 bases lay outside the gene matches. Germline CDR1 is SGHNT and CDR2 is YYREEE (reference sequence). The chain is built from TRBV5-4 and TRBJ2-3, with 12 positions matching TRBD2. This receptor was identified in a human donor in good health. Material for sequencing was T cells isolated from PBMCs. CDR3 protein: CASSPGTSGTDTQYF. The DNA for the CDR3 is TGTGCCAGCAGCCCGGGGACTAGCGGGACAGATACGCAGTATTTT.